The T cell receptor beta chain under discussion was sequenced for a study of vaccination effects on CD4 cells after COVID-19 (dated by TCRdb to between 2021 and 2024). Regarding the study in general: The ViraFEST assay stimulated PBMC with viral peptide pools and then used TCR sequencing to identify antigen-specific CD4+ T cell clonotypes by expansion. Post-vaccine samples across the study were collected a median of 72 days after the second dose, with a range of 14 to 241. Each well held roughly 2 million PBMC cultured in IMDM containing roughly 4.9% human AB serum, 9 to 10 IU/ml IL-2 and gentamicin, along with 10 ug/ml peptides. SARS-CoV-2 spike-specific CD4+ TCR repertoires from before and after mRNA vaccination were compared in COVID-19 convalescent patients and in infection-naive vaccine recipients. Altogether, 10 COVID-19 convalescent patients and several SARS-CoV-2-naive healthy vaccine recipients made up the full study. Cultures from other donors in the study were sequenced with the Oncomine TCR Beta short-read assay on an Illumina iSeq 100. Results the study describes overall, beyond this receptor: Among healthy vaccine recipients, nearly all vaccine-induced clones were SARS-CoV-2 mono-reactive, and only 1 of 255 was cross-reactive with common cold coronaviruses. The study was limited by a small number of convalescent patients, and early post-infection timepoints were lacking. Both infection-induced and vaccine-induced clones contracted markedly at late post-vaccination timepoints, which is consistent with waning T cell responses.

Comment on this clone: The clone's antigen remains unknown. Within one base of it there is no much larger clone, and no base qualities were kept.

Trimming at the junction amounts to 4 bases on V and 0 bases on J, and the germline ends lie 10 bases apart. CDR1 and CDR2 (LGHDT, YNNKEL) derive from the germline V gene (reference sequence). The CDR3 sequence holds 14 residues, the cysteine and valine included. The kept DNA is CDR3 alone, 42 bases in frame from the first base. After about 9 days of culture, CD4+ T cells were isolated with the EasySep CD4+ T cell isolation kit. Participants received two doses of either the BNT162b2 or the mRNA-1273 mRNA SARS-CoV-2 vaccine. The absence of prior SARS-CoV-2 infection in healthy vaccine recipients was confirmed by negative nucleocapsid antibodies before and after vaccination. Half of the culture medium was replaced with fresh IL-2-containing medium on days 3 and 7. Unless noted otherwise, every peptide stimulation condition was grown in triplicate wells. PBMC were separated from whole blood using Ficoll-Paque Plus gradient centrifugation and were then either cryopreserved at -140C or used fresh. Genomic DNA was extracted from cultured CD4+ T cells with the QIAamp micro DNA kit.

The library was obtained by the immunoSEQ multiplex PCR assay. DNA from the cultured and isolated CD4+ T cells underwent TCR beta CDR3 sequencing. Per the original workflow: Non-productive TCR sequences were discarded, and reads were trimmed to the CDR3 region, with only CDR3s of 7 or more amino acids retained. The MANAFEST web app was used to pick out antigen-specific clonotypes by comparing their expansion in peptide wells with that in reference cultures. For clones to be considered positive, expansion at FDR<0.05 versus reference and all other wells, an odds ratio above 5, and a frequency above 0.1% in two replicate wells were required. A clonotype was called cross-reactive if it was significantly expanded both in SARS-CoV-2 spike wells and in at least one common cold coronavirus spike condition. CDR3 similarity was assessed by Levenshtein distance with the stringdist R package, and unrooted trees were built with ape in R 3.6.1. Drawn from immuneACCESS, this table holds only the in-frame rearrangements with V and J called that TCRdb kept. Clones are partly lost; checked studies trace under half to an unresolved V gene and leave the rest unexplained. V and J calls and clone size are copied from that table; D and trimming were computed from the DNA. The sample includes approximately 74,000 clones, with roughly 73% observed a single time. 2% to 3% of the sample comes from the top ten.

Here the chain combines TRBV3-1 (or the pseudogene TRBV3-2) and TRBJ2-7; matching of 6 bases hints at TRBD1 as the D gene. The TCR sequence derives from a human donor who received a COVID-19 vaccine. The input for sequencing was CD4+ T cells from PBMCs cultured without peptide, taken after COVID-19 vaccination. The sequenced DNA is TGTGCCAGCAGCCGGACAGCAAGCTCCTACGAGCAGTACGTC. It codes for CASSRTASSYEQYV.